This T cell receptor (beta chain) was captured by sequencing in a study of blood T cells in healthy people across ages. General study points: Naive T cell percentage by flow cytometry tracked strongly with beta diversity. The study could not conclusively compare naive and antigen-experienced cells, given its unsorted PBMCs.

This clonotype has a count of ten or more. What it recognizes is unknown. Donors were healthy Caucasian individuals from Russia aged roughly 6 to 95. Together with a sample-barcoded 5' primer, a J-beta primer mix was included in a second PCR lasting roughly 6 to 12 cycles. Every cDNA molecule bore a tag from a template-switch adaptor containing 12 random nucleotides. Each CDR3 protein is one row after TCRdb ran MiXCR on the 5' RACE reads. The sample has 700,000 or so distinct CDR3 sequences, over 20% seen once. The clonotype comes from a man between 65 and 79 years old in good health. The sequenced sample consisted of blood.

In nucleotides, the CDR3 is TGTGCCAGCAGTTACTCGGGACTAGCGCGGGAGCAGTACGTC. Translating it yields CASSYSGLAREQYV. The chain carries TRBV6-2 or TRBV6-3 and TRBJ2-7, with TRBD2 identical over 10 bases. Unmatched junction bases numbered 3, after V lost 0 bases and J lost 7 bases. The CDR3 is 14 residues long. In germline, CDR1 is MNHEY, CDR2 SVGEGT.